This TCR beta chain was profiled in a study of blood T cell repertoires in COVID-19. Overall study: COVID-19 samples from acute and convalescent phases originated in the United States, Italy and Spain. The cDNA or gDNA used as material had been derived from T cells, B-cell-depleted T cells, or PBMCs.

The germline CDR1 and CDR2 sequences are SEHNR and FQNEAQ (reference sequence). The CDR3 totals 15 residues. V was cut by 0 bases and J by 5 bases, with 14 bases left in between. In the authors' workflow: Cell counts per sample came from amplifying reference gene primers. Measured with immunoSEQ multiplex PCR; TCRdb has only the in-frame clones, and not every one. D and trimming were read from the DNA, whereas the V and J calls and clone size are those reported in that table. Altogether tens of thousands of clones are present, around 85% being singletons, with the ten largest covering 20% to 30%. In its sample, this clone was seen a few times.

The genes are TRBV7-9 and TRBJ2-7, with D possibly being TRBD1 (5 bases). Material: peripheral blood. This clonotype was obtained from a human donor with acute or convalescent COVID-19. The donor label of this sample is uncertain. The CDR3 DNA reads TGTGCCAGCAGCTTAGCTCAGGGTCAGTCTGACGAGCAGTACTTC. It specifies CASSLAQGQSDEQYF.